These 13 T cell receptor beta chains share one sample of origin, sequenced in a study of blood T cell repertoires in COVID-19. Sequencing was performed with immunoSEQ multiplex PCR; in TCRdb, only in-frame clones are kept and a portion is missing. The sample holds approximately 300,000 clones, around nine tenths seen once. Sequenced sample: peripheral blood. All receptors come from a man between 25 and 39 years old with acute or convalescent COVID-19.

The chain's CDR3 is CASSQAERVGLFF. The CDR3 coding sequence is TGCGCCAGCAGCCAAGCGGAGCGGGTGGGCCTGTTTTTT. The chain links TRBV4-1 to TRBJ1-4; D unclear. Looked up from germline, CDR1 is MGHRA and CDR2 is YSYEKL. V was clipped by 1 base and J by 14 bases, with 14 bases between them. The CDR3 contains 13 residues.

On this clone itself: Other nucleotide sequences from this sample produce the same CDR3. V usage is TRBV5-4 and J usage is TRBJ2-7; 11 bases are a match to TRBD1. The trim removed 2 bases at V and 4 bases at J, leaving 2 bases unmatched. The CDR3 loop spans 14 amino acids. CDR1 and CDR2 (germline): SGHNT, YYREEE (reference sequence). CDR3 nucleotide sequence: TGTGCCAGCAGCTTAGGACAGGGGGCTTACGAGCAGTACTTC. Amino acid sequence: CASSLGQGAYEQYF.

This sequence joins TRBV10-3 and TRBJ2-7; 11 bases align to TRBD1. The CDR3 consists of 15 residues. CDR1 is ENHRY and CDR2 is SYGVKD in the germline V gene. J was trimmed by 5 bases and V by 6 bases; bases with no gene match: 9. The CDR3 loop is CAISDSGTGGDEQYF. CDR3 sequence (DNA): TGTGCCATCAGCGACTCCGGGACAGGGGGTGACGAGCAGTACTTC.

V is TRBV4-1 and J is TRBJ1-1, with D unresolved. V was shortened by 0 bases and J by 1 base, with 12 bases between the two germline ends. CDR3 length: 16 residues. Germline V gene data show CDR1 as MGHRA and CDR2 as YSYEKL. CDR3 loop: CASSQDSGGGNTEAFF. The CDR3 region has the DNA TGCGCCAGCAGCCAAGATTCGGGAGGAGGGAACACTGAAGCTTTCTTT.

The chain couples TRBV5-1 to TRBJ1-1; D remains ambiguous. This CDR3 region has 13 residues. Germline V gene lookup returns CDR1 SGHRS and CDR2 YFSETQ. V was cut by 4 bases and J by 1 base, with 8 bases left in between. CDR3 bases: TGCGCCAGCAGCCCCCGCAGGAACACTGAAGCTTTCTTT. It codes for CASSPRRNTEAFF.

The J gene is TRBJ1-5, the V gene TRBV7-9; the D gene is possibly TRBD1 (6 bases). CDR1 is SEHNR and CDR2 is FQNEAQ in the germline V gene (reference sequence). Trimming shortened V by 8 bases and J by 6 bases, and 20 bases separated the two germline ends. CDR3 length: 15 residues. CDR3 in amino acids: CASGTREGESQPQHF. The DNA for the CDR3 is TGTGCCAGCGGGACCCGTGAGGGGGAGTCTCAGCCCCAGCATTTT.

The CDR3, as DNA: TGTGCCAGCAGCCAAGATCAGGCAGATTCGGTCTATGGCTACACCTTC. It encodes CASSQDQADSVYGYTF. This sequence joins TRBV3-1 (or the pseudogene TRBV3-2) and TRBJ1-2; D not resolved. The germline CDR1 and CDR2 sequences are LGHDT and YNNKEL (reference sequence). V lost 0 bases and J 4 bases, leaving 15 bases between the germline ends. The CDR3 spans 16 residues.

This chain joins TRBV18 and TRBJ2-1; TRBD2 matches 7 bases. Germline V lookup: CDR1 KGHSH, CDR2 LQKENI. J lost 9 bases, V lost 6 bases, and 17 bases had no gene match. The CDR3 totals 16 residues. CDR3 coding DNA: TGTGCCAGCTCCCCGCTACGGACTAGAGGGGACGGTGAGCAGTTCTTC. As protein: CASSPLRTRGDGEQFF. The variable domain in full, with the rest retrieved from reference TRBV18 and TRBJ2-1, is NAGVMQNPRHLVRRRGQEARLRCSPMKGHSHVYWYRQLPEEGLKFMVYLQKENIIDESGMPKERFSAEFPKEGPSILRIQQVVRGDSAAYFCASSPLRTRGDGEQFFGPGTRLTVL.

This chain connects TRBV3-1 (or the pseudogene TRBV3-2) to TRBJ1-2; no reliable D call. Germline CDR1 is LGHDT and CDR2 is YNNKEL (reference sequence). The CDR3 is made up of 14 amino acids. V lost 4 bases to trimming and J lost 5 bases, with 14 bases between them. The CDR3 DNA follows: TGTGCCAGCAGCCCCCAGGCTTCTTCATATGGCTACACCTTC. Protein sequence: CASSPQASSYGYTF.

In DNA form, the CDR3 reads TGTGCCAGCCACGAAGCGGGGATTGTATACGAGCAGTACTTC. Residues: CASHEAGIVYEQYF. The chain recombines TRBV2 with TRBJ2-7; 7 bases map to TRBD2. V lost 8 bases to trimming and J lost 4 bases; unmatched junction nucleotides: 11. CDR1 is SNHLY and CDR2 is FYNNEI in the germline V gene. This CDR3 is built from 14 residues.

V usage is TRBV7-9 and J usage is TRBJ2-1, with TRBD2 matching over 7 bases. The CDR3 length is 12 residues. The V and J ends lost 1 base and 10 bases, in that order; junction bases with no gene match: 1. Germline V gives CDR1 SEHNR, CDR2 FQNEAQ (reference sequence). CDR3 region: CASSLVGGEQFF. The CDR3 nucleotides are TGTGCCAGCAGCTTAGTCGGGGGGGAGCAGTTCTTC. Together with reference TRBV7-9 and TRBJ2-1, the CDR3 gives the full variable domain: DTGVSQNPRHKITKRGQNVTFRCDPISEHNRLYWYRQTLGQGPEFLTYFQNEAQLEKSRLLSDRFSAERPKGSFSTLEIQRTEQGDSAMYLCASSLVGGEQFFGPGTRLTVL.

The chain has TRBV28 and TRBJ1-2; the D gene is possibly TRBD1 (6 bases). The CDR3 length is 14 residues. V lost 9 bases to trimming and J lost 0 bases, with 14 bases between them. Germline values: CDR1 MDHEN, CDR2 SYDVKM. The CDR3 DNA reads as TGTGCCAGTACCCCAGGGGTAACTAACTATGGCTACACCTTC. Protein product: CASTPGVTNYGYTF.

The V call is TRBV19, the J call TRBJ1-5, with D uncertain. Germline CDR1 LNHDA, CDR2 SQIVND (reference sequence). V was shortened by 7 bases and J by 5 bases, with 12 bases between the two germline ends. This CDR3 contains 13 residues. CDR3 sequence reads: CASNRRQDQPQHF. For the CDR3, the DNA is TGTGCCAGTAATCGTAGGCAGGATCAGCCCCAGCATTTT.